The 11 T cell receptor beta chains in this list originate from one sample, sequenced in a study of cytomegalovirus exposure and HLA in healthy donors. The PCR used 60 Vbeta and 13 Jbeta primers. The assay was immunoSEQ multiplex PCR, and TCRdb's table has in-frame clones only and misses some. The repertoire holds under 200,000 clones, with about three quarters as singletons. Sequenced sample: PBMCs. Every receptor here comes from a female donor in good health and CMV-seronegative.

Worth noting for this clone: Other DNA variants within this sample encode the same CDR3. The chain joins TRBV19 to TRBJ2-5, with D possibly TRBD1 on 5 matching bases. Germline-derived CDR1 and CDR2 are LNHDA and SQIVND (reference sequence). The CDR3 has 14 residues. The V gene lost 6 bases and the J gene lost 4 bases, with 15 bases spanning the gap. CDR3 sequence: CASSTQGARETQYF. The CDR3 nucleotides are TGTGCCAGTAGCACACAAGGGGCGCGAGAGACCCAGTACTTC. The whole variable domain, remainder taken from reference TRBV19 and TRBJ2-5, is DGGITQSPKYLFRKEGQNVTLSCEQNLNHDAMYWYRQDPGQGLRLIYYSQIVNDFQKGDIAEGYSVSREKKESFPLTVTSAQKNPTAFYLCASSTQGARETQYFGPGTRLLVL.

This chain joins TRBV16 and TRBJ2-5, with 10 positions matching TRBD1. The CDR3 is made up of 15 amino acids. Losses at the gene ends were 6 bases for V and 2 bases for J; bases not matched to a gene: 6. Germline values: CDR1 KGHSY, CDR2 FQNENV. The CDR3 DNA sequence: TGTGCCAGCAGTGACCCGGGACAGGGGCAAGAGACCCAGTACTTC. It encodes CASSDPGQGQETQYF.

CDR3 sequence (DNA): TGTGCCAGCAGCTTAGGACTAGCGGGAAAACAAGAGACCCAGTACTTC. As protein: CASSLGLAGKQETQYF. The rearrangement links TRBV7-2 to TRBJ2-5; 11 nucleotides line up with TRBD2. This CDR3 is built from 16 residues. The V gene's germline CDR1 is SGHTA and CDR2 FQGNSA. V lost 1 base to trimming and J lost 2 bases; unmatched junction nucleotides: 3.

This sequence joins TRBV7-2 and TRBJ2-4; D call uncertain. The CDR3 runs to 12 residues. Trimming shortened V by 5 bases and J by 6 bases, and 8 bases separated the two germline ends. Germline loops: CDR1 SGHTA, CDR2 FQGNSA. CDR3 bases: TGTGCCAGCAGCGAGATCGGAAACATTCAGTACTTC. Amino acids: CASSEIGNIQYF. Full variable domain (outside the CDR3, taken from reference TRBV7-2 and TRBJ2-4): GAGVSQSPSNKVTEKGKDVELRCDPISGHTALYWYRQSLGQGLEFLIYFQGNSAPDKSGLPSDRFSAERTGGSVSTLTIQRTQQEDSAVYLCASSEIGNIQYFGAGTRLSVL.

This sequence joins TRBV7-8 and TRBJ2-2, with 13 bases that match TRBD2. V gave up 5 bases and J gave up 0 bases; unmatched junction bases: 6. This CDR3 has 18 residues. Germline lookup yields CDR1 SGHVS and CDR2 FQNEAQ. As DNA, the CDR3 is TGTGCCAGCAGCGTGACTAGCGGGAGGTACGCGAACACCGGGGAGCTGTTTTTT. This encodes CASSVTSGRYANTGELFF.

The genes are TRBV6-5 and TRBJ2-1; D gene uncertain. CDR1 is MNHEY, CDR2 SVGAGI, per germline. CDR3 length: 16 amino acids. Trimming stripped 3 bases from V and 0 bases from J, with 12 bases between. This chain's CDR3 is CASSYTEASSYNEQFF. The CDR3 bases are TGTGCCAGCAGTTATACCGAGGCAAGCTCCTACAATGAGCAGTTCTTC.

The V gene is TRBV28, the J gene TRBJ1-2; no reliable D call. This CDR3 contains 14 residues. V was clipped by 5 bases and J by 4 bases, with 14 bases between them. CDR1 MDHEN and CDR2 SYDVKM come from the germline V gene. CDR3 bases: TGTGCCAGCAGTACTCTCCCCGGGAGCTATGGCTACACCTTC. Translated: CASSTLPGSYGYTF.

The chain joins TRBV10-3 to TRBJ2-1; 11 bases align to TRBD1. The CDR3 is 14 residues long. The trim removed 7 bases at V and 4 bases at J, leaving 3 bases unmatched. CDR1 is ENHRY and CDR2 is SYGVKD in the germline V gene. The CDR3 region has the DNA TGTGCCATCAACGGACAGGGGGCTTACAATGAGCAGTTCTTC. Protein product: CAINGQGAYNEQFF.

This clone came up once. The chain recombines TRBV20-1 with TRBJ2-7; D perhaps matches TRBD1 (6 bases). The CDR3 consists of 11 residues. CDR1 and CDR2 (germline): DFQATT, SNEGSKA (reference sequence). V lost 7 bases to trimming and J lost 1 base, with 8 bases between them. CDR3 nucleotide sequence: TGCAGTGTGAGGGGGTCCTACGAGCAGTACTTC. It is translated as CSVRGSYEQYF.

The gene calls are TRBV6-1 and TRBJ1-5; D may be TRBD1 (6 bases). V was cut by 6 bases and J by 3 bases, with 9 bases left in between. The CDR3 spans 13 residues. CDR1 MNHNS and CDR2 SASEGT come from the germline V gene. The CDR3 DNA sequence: TGTGCCAGCAGACAGGGTTACAATCAGCCCCAGCATTTT. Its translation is CASRQGYNQPQHF.

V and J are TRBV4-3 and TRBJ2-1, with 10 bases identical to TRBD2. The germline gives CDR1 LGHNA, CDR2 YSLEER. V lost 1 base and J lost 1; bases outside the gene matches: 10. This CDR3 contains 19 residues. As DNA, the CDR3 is TGCGCCAGCAGCCAAGGGGCTAGCGGGAGTTCGAGGTCCTACAATGAGCAGTTCTTC. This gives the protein CASSQGASGSSRSYNEQFF.